The 25 T cell receptor beta chains in this list originate from one sample, sequenced in a study of PD-L1 blockade in urothelial cancer. Time point here: pretreatment peripheral blood. TCRdb's table, derived via immunoSEQ multiplex PCR, lists solely in-frame clones and lacks some. This table holds roughly 63,000 clones, roughly 80% found once. Sequencing was performed on PBMCs, taken around atezolizumab (anti-PD-L1) treatment. The source of these receptors is a man aged 65-85 years with urothelial cancer.

The chain uses TRBV5-6 and TRBJ1-1; the match to TRBD1 covers 7 bases. Germline V gene sequence: CDR1 SGHDT, CDR2 YYEEEE. The CDR3 length is 13 residues. Trimming cost V 1 base and J 11 bases; bases outside gene matches: 8. CDR3 bases: TGTGCCAGCAGCTTGCCTACAGGGGAGAATGCTTTCTTT. Translation: CASSLPTGENAFF.

V gene TRBV5-4 combines with J gene TRBJ1-4, with D tentatively TRBD1 (5 bases). V was trimmed by 1 base and J by 0 bases, leaving 10 bases between them. This CDR3 region has 16 residues. CDR1 and CDR2 (germline): SGHNT, YYREEE (reference sequence). The CDR3 DNA is TGTGCCAGCAGCTTGTTTGGAGGGGCAACTAATGAAAAACTGTTTTTT. This translates into CASSLFGGATNEKLFF.

The chain carries TRBV29-1 and TRBJ2-3; 10 nucleotides match TRBD2. V was clipped by 8 bases and J by 4 bases; unmatched bases: 18. The CDR3 contains 17 residues. Germline V gene sequence: CDR1 SQVTM, CDR2 ANQGSEA. The CDR3 spells CSSARQGPSGGADTQYF. The CDR3 coding sequence is TGCAGCTCGGCCAGACAGGGTCCTAGCGGGGGTGCAGATACGCAGTATTTT.

This clone appeared a single time. The chain employs TRBV18 and TRBJ2-3; 7 bases align to TRBD1. Trimming at V came to 2 bases and at J to 3 bases, leaving 5 bases not matched to a gene. Germline CDR1 and CDR2: KGHSH and LQKENI. This CDR3 has 15 amino acids. CDR3: CASSPDRVGTDTQYF. The CDR3 nucleotides are TGTGCCAGCTCACCAGACAGGGTAGGGACAGATACGCAGTATTTT.

The J gene is TRBJ2-5, the V gene TRBV5-1; 7 bases line up with TRBD1. This CDR3 contains 15 residues. The germline V gene encodes CDR1 SGHRS and CDR2 YFSETQ. Trimming took 4 bases from V and 1 from J; bases not matched to a gene: 7. This CDR3 reads CASSETGQPQETQYF. DNA for the CDR3: TGCGCCAGCAGCGAAACGGGACAGCCCCAAGAGACCCAGTACTTC.

This clone appeared a single time. The chain employs TRBV6-5 and TRBJ2-7; a weak D match, TRBD2 (7 bases). The length of the CDR3 is 15 residues. The germline V gene encodes CDR1 MNHEY and CDR2 SVGAGI. The V end lost 5 bases, the J end lost 1 base, and 15 bases lay between the germline ends. The CDR3 nucleotides read TGTGCCAGCAGTCCAACGGGGGGCCGGTCCTACGAGCAGTACTTC. It specifies CASSPTGGRSYEQYF.

The chain has TRBV7-2 and TRBJ1-2; 9 nucleotides align to TRBD1. Germline CDR1 and CDR2: SGHTA and FQGNSA. This CDR3 spans 13 amino acids. V was clipped by 3 bases and J by 4 bases; unmatched bases: 0. The CDR3 region is CASSLDRGYGYTF. The CDR3 bases are TGTGCCAGCAGCTTGGACAGGGGCTATGGCTACACCTTC.

The genes are TRBV12-5 and TRBJ2-1; perhaps TRBD1 as D (6 bases). V was clipped by 2 bases and J by 2 bases, with 19 bases between them. The CDR3 covers 18 residues. The germline V gene has CDR1 LGHNT and CDR2 FRNRAP. The CDR3 sequence is CASGLPPPGVFTYNEQFF. CDR3 nucleotide sequence: TGTGCTAGTGGTTTGCCCCCGCCAGGGGTCTTTACCTACAATGAGCAGTTCTTC.

The chain has TRBV4-2 and TRBJ2-5, with 7 positions matching TRBD1. The germline V gene has CDR1 LGHNA and CDR2 YNFKEQ. The CDR3 spans 14 residues. Losses at the gene ends were 5 bases for V and 5 bases for J; bases not matched to a gene: 8. CDR3 region: CASSSRQGRETQYF. As DNA, the CDR3 is TGTGCCAGCAGCTCTCGACAGGGAAGGGAGACCCAGTACTTC.

The table lists this clone with a few counts. The genes are TRBV21-1 and TRBJ2-5; the D call in the table, TRBD2, was not verified against the DNA. TRBV21-1 is reported as a pseudogene. This CDR3 spans 14 amino acids. The CDR3 DNA reads TGTGCCAGCAGCCGGACGCTACGGGAGGAGACCCAGTACTTC. This gives the protein CASSRTLREETQYF.

The chain combines TRBV12-5 with TRBJ1-3; perhaps TRBD1 as D (6 bases). Germline CDR1 reads LGHNT; CDR2 reads FRNRAP. The germline V and J ends were trimmed by 1 base and 0 bases, with 16 bases remaining between them. The CDR3 is 18 residues long. Here the CDR3 DNA reads TGTGCTAGTGGTTTGGGAACCTTAAGAGGGGGCTCTGGAAACACCATATATTTT. The encoded protein is CASGLGTLRGGSGNTIYF.

The J gene is TRBJ2-6, the V gene TRBV4-1, with TRBD1 identical over 7 bases. Per germline, CDR1 MGHRA and CDR2 YSYEKL. Trimming at V came to 4 bases and at J to 0 bases, leaving 3 bases not matched to a gene. The CDR3 sequence is 16 residues long. The DNA of the CDR3 is TGCGCCAGCAGCCGAGACAGGGACTCTGGGGCCAACGTCCTGACTTTC. Its protein product is CASSRDRDSGANVLTF.

The chain combines TRBV11-2 with TRBJ2-3; possible D gene TRBD2, 5 bases. This CDR3 spans 14 amino acids. V lost 5 bases and J lost 1, with 10 bases in between. Germline CDR1 and CDR2: SGHAT and FQNNGV. CDR3: CASSLGRGTDTQYF. The CDR3 DNA sequence: TGTGCCAGCAGCCTAGGGCGGGGCACAGATACGCAGTATTTT.

The chain couples TRBV6-6 to TRBJ1-1; no reliable D call. Germline values: CDR1 MNHNY, CDR2 SVGAGI (reference sequence). The CDR3 consists of 12 residues. V was shortened by 10 bases and J by 6 bases, with 15 bases between the two germline ends. CDR3 bases: TGTGCCACCAATTCCTATTATCCTGAAGCTTTCTTT. Amino acids: CATNSYYPEAFF.

This clone came up a few times. The rearrangement joins TRBV7-2 to TRBJ2-2; TRBD2 agrees at 9 bases. In germline, CDR1 is SGHTA, CDR2 FQGNSA. The CDR3 contains 16 residues. V shed 3 bases and J 3 bases; nucleotides not matched to a gene: 5. CDR3 sequence (DNA): TGTGCCAGCAGCTTTATCGTAGCGGGAGACACCGGGGAGCTGTTTTTT. It codes for CASSFIVAGDTGELFF.

This clone was seen only a few times. V is TRBV23-1 and J is TRBJ1-2; perhaps TRBD1 as D (6 bases). TRBV23-1 is an ORF, and what it does is uncertain. The CDR3 runs to 13 residues. With 4 bases removed from V and 9 bases from J, the gap between germline ends came to 15 bases. CDR3 in amino acids: CASSLTLQGRYTF. CDR3 nucleotides: TGCGCCAGCAGTCTAACCCTACAGGGTCGCTACACCTTC.

The chain uses TRBV18 and TRBJ1-2, with TRBD1 matching 8 bases. V was clipped by 3 bases and J by 6 bases; unmatched bases: 9. CDR3 length equals 15 residues. Germline CDR1 is KGHSH and CDR2 is LQKENI. The CDR3, as DNA: TGTGCCAGCTCACCTCTCCAGGACAGGGTGGATGGCTACACCTTC. Translating gives CASSPLQDRVDGYTF.

The chain combines TRBV19 with TRBJ1-5; a weak D match, TRBD1 (6 bases). The V gene lost 3 bases and the J gene lost 2 bases, with 11 bases spanning the gap. CDR1 is LNHDA and CDR2 is SQIVND in the germline V gene (reference sequence). The CDR3 runs to 15 residues. The CDR3 spells CASSMEQGGNQPQHF. The CDR3 DNA reads TGTGCCAGTAGTATGGAACAGGGCGGCAATCAGCCCCAGCATTTT.

The chain employs TRBV30 and TRBJ2-3; 9 bases agree with TRBD2. The CDR3 contains 14 residues. Germline CDR1 GTSNPN, CDR2 SVGIG (reference sequence). V lost 4 bases to trimming and J lost 4 bases; unmatched junction nucleotides: 6. The CDR3 DNA follows: TGTGCCTGGATAGGGCGGGAGGGGTCAGATACGCAGTATTTT. This encodes CAWIGREGSDTQYF.

Only one count was recorded for this clone. The rearrangement joins TRBV19 to TRBJ1-2; D not certain. Between the trimmed V and J ends, which lost 4 bases and 4 bases, there was a span of 10 bases. CDR1 is LNHDA, CDR2 SQIVND, per germline (reference sequence). The CDR3 consists of 13 residues. The CDR3 reads CASSRGAVYGYTF. DNA of the CDR3: TGTGCCAGTAGTAGAGGCGCAGTCTATGGCTACACCTTC.

The CDR3 nucleotides read TGCGCCAGCAGTGAGTCTGGCAACCAAGAGACCCAGTACTTC. Its translation is CASSESGNQETQYF. The chain carries TRBV10-1 and TRBJ2-5; no reliable D call. Germline V gives CDR1 WNHNN, CDR2 SYGVQD (reference sequence). Trimming cost V 0 bases and J 0 bases, with 5 bases left between them. The CDR3 sequence is 14 residues long.

CDR3 amino acids: CASSVSAGVNTGELFF. CDR3 coding DNA: TGCGCCAGCAGCGTATCAGCGGGAGTAAACACCGGGGAGCTGTTTTTT. The genes are TRBV5-1 and TRBJ2-2; TRBD2 agrees at 8 bases. CDR3 length equals 16 residues. The germline V gene has CDR1 SGHRS and CDR2 YFSETQ. With 4 bases clipped from V and 2 bases from J, the junction kept 7 bases outside the gene matches.

This clone occurred a few times. The chain couples TRBV21-1 to TRBJ1-2; TRBD1 is taken as the D call from the table, unchecked against the DNA. TRBV21-1 is tagged as a pseudogene. CDR3 size: 15 residues. The CDR3: CASSNGNRDLYGYTF. The DNA for the CDR3 is TGTGCCAGCAGCAACGGGAACAGGGACCTCTATGGCTACACCTTC.

This rearrangement joins TRBV5-4 to TRBJ2-3; TRBD2 matches 8 bases. Per the germline V gene, CDR1 is SGHNT and CDR2 is YYREEE (reference sequence). The CDR3 loop spans 14 amino acids. V lost 3 bases, J lost 4 bases, and 4 bases stayed unmatched. DNA for the CDR3: TGTGCCAGCAGCTCGGGACTAGTGGCAGATACGCAGTATTTT. As protein: CASSSGLVADTQYF.

This clone was found once. V is TRBV5-1 and J is TRBJ1-4, with TRBD1 identical over 8 bases. The trim removed 1 base at V and 7 bases at J, leaving 15 bases unmatched. The CDR3 totals 18 residues. Per germline, CDR1 SGHRS and CDR2 YFSETQ. CDR3 sequence reads: CASSLKGQGVSVGEKLFF. The CDR3 region has the DNA TGCGCCAGCAGCTTGAAAGGACAGGGTGTATCTGTAGGTGAAAAACTGTTTTTT.